This T cell receptor beta chain was found in a study of blood T cell repertoires in COVID-19. As for the study in general: COVID-19 samples, acute and convalescent, were from the United States, Italy and Spain. T cells, B-cell-depleted T cells, or PBMCs provided the cDNA or gDNA that served as material.

Original analysis: Amplification of reference gene primers was used by the study to estimate nucleated cell counts. Only in-frame clones appear in the TCRdb table, and some are missing; sequencing was by immunoSEQ multiplex PCR. V and J calls and clone size come straight from that table; D and trimming were deduced from the DNA. The sample records about 55,000 clones, over 75% being singletons. The sequence came from a human donor in a cohort sampled during active COVID-19. The material sequenced was peripheral blood.

The CDR3 loop is CASSSRGETQYF. In DNA, the CDR3 is TGTGCCAGTAGTAGTCGGGGGGAGACCCAGTACTTC. The gene calls are TRBV19 and TRBJ2-5; a weak D match, TRBD2 (6 bases). Germline-derived CDR1 and CDR2 are LNHDA and SQIVND (reference sequence). V was clipped by 4 bases and J by 5 bases, with 8 bases between them. This CDR3 is 12 amino acids long.